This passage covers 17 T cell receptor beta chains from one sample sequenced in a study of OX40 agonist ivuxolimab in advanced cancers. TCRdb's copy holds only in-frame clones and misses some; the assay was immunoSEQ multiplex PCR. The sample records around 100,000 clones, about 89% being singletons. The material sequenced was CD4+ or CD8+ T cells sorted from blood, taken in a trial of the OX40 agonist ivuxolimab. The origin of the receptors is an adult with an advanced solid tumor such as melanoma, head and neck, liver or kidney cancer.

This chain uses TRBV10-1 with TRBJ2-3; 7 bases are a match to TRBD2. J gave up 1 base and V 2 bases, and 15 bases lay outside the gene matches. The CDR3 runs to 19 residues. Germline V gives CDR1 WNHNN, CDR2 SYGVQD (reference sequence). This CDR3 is CASSEMWSGKRGGTDTQYF. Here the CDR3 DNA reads TGCGCCAGCAGTGAGATGTGGAGCGGGAAGCGGGGTGGCACAGATACGCAGTATTTT.

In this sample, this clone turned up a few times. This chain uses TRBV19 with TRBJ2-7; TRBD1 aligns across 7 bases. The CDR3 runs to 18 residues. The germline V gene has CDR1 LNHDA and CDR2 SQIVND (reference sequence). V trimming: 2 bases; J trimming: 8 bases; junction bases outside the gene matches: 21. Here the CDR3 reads CASSIFSFGEGQFCKQYF. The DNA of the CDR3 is TGTGCCAGTAGTATATTTTCCTTTGGTGAGGGACAGTTTTGCAAGCAGTACTTC.

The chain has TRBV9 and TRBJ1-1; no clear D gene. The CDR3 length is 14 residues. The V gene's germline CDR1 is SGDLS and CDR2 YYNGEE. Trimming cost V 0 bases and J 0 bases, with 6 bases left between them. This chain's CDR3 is CASSVAAVNTEAFF. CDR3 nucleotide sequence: TGTGCCAGCAGCGTAGCGGCGGTGAACACTGAAGCTTTCTTT.

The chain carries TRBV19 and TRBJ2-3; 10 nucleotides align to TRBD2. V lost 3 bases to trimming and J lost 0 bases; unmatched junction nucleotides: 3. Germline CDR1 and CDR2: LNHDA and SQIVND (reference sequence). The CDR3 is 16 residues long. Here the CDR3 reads CASSIRTSGSTDTQYF. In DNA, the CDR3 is TGTGCCAGTAGTATCAGGACTAGCGGAAGCACAGATACGCAGTATTTT.

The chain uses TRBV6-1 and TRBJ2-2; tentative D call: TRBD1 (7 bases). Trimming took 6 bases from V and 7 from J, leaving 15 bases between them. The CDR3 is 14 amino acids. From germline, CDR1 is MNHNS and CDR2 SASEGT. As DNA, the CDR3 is TGTGCCAGCAGGAAACTTCAGGGGGGCGGGGAGCTGTTTTTT. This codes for CASRKLQGGGELFF.

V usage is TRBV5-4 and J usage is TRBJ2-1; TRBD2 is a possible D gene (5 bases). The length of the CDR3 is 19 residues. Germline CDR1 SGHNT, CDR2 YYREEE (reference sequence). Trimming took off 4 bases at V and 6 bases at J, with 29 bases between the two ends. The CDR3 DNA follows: TGTGCCAGCAGCCCCCATAGGCCCCCTGGGCAGGTCCGGGGCAATGAGCAGTTCTTC. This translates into CASSPHRPPGQVRGNEQFF.

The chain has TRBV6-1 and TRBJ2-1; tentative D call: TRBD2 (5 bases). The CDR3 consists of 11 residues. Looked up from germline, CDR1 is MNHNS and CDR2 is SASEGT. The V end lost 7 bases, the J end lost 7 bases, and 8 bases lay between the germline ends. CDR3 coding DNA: TGTGCCAGCACTAGCCTAAATGAGCAGTTCTTC. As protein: CASTSLNEQFF.

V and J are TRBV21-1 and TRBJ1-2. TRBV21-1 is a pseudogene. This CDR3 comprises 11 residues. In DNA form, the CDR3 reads TGTGCCAGCAGCATCGACTATGGCTACACCTTC. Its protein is CASSIDYGYTF.

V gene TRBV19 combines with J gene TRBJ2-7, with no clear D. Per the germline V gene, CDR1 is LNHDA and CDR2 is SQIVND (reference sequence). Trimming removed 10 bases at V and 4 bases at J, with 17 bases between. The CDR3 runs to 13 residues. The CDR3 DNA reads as TGTGCCACCCGGCGCGAAGTAGGATACGAGCAGTACTTC. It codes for CATRREVGYEQYF.

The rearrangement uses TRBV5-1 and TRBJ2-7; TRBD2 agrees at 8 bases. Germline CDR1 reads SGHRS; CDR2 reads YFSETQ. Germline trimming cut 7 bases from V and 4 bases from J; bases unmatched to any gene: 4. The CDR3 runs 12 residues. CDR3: CASRSGTYEQYF. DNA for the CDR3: TGCGCCAGCCGTAGCGGGACATACGAGCAGTACTTC.

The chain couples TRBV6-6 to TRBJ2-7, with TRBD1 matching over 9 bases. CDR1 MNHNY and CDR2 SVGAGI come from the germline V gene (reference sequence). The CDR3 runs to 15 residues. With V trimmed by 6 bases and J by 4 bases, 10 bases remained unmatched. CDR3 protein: CASRKGGQGRYEQYF. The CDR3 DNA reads TGTGCCAGCAGAAAAGGGGGACAGGGACGGTACGAGCAGTACTTC.

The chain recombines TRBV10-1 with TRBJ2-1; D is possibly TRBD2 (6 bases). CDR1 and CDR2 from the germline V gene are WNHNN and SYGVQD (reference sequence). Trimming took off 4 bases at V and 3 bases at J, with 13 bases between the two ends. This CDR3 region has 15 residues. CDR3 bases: TGCGCCAGCAGTGTATCGGGGGTGGGCTACAATGAGCAGTTCTTC. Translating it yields CASSVSGVGYNEQFF.

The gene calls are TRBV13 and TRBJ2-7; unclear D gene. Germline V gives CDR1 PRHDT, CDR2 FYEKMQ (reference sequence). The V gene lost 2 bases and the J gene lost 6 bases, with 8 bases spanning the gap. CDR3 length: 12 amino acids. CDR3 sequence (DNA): TGTGCCAGCAGCTTACGGCCTGGCGAGCAGTACTTC. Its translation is CASSLRPGEQYF.

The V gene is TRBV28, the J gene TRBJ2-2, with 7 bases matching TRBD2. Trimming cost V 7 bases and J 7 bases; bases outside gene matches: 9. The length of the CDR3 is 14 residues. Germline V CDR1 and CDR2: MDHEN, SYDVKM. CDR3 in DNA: TGTGCCAGCAAAATGGGAGGGTTTAGCGGGGAGCTGTTTTTT. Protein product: CASKMGGFSGELFF.

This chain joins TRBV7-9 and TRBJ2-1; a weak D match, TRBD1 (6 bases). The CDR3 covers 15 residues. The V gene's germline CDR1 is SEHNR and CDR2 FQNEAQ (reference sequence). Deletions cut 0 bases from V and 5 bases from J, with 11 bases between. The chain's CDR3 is CASSLAGGKDNEQFF. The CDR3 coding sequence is TGTGCCAGCAGCTTAGCAGGGGGAAAGGACAATGAGCAGTTCTTC. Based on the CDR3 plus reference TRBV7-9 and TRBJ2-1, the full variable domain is DTGVSQNPRHKITKRGQNVTFRCDPISEHNRLYWYRQTLGQGPEFLTYFQNEAQLEKSRLLSDRFSAERPKGSFSTLEIQRTEQGDSAMYLCASSLAGGKDNEQFFGPGTRLTVL.

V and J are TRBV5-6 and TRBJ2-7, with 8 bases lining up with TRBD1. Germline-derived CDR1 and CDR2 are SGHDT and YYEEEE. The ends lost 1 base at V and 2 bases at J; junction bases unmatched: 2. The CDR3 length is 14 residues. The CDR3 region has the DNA TGTGCCAGCAGCTTGACAGGGGGGACCTACGAGCAGTACTTC. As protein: CASSLTGGTYEQYF.

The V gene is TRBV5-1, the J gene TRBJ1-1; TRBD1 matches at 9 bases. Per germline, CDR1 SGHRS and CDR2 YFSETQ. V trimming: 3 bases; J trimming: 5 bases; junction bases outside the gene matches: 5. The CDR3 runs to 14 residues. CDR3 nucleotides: TGCGCCAGCAGCTCCAGGGGGACAGGGACTGAAGCTTTCTTT. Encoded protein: CASSSRGTGTEAFF.